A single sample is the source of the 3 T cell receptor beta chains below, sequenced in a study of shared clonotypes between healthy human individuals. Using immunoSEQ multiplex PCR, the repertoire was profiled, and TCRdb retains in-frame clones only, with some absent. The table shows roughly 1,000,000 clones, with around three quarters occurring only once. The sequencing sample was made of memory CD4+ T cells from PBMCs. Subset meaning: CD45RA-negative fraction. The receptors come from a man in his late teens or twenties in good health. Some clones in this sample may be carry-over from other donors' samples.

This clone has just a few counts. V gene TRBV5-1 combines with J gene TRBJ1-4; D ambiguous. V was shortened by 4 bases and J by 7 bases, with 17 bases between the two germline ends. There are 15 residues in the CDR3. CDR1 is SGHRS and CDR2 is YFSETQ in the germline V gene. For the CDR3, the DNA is TGCGCCAGCAGCCCGGCGCCAAATGATGGTGAAAAACTGTTTTTT. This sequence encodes CASSPAPNDGEKLFF.

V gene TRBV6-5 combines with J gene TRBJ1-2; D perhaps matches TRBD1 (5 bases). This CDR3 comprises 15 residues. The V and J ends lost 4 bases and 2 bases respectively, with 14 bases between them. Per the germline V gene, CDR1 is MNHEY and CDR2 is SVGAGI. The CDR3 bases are TGTGCCAGCAGTTCCCGGGGACCCAAGAACTATGGCTACACCTTC. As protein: CASSSRGPKNYGYTF.

The CDR3 region has the DNA TGTGCCAGCAGCATAGCGGGGTCAAACACCGGGGAGCTGTTTTTT. Its protein is CASSIAGSNTGELFF. The chain couples TRBV7-3 to TRBJ2-2; 8 bases are shared with TRBD2. The germline gives CDR1 SGHTA, CDR2 FQGTGA. This CDR3 contains 15 residues. V trimming: 5 bases; J trimming: 2 bases; junction bases outside the gene matches: 4. Looking up the rest from reference TRBV7-3 and TRBJ2-2 gives the full variable domain: GAGVSQTPSNKVTEKGKYVELRCDPISGHTALYWYRQSLGQGPEFLIYFQGTGAADDSGLPNDRFFAVRPEGSVSTLKIQRTERGDSAVYLCASSIAGSNTGELFFGEGSRLTVL.